One T cell receptor beta chain is described in this entry. V was pared by 9 bases and J by 1 base, with 18 bases between. Germline lookup yields CDR1 MNHEY and CDR2 SMNVEV (reference sequence). This CDR3 comprises 15 residues. The data were produced by immunoSEQ multiplex PCR, yet TCRdb's version contains in-frame clones alone and is incomplete. The sample gives about 140,000 clones, about 86% of which show up once; about 4.3% is in the top ten. These data originate in a study of blood T cell repertoires in COVID-19. The chain combines TRBV27 with TRBJ1-1, with TRBD1 as a possible D gene (6 bases). The receptor was derived from a woman between 40 and 50 years old with acute or convalescent COVID-19. Sequencing used peripheral blood. As DNA, the CDR3 is TGTGCCAGTAGGTCGGAATGGGGACAGAACACTGAAGCTTTCTTT. Its protein product is CASRSEWGQNTEAFF.